This TCR beta chain was sequenced during a study of glioma-infiltrating T cells after dendritic cell vaccination. Germline CDR1 GTSNPN, CDR2 SVGIG (reference sequence). This CDR3 comprises 16 residues. Trimming left V 2 bases short and J 4 bases short, with 20 bases between. The repertoire was sequenced with immunoSEQ multiplex PCR; TCRdb's copy has only in-frame clones and lacks some. Seen here are fewer than 110,000 clones, roughly 79% observed once, and the top ten hold about an eighth. The TCR originated in a human donor with glioblastoma. The chain employs TRBV30 and TRBJ1-1; D unclear. This material consisted of blood, taken before dendritic cell vaccination. The DNA of the CDR3 is TGTGCCTGGAGTACTACCGGGGTCGGCGGAAGCACTGAAGCTTTCTTT. It yields the protein CAWSTTGVGGSTEAFF.